The subject of this entry is one TCR beta chain. The antigen remains unidentified. Sequenced by immunoSEQ multiplex PCR; TCRdb stores in-frame clones only, minus some. The table shows roughly 80,000 clones, with about 91% occurring only once. The data derive from a study of resident and recirculating memory T cells in vitiligo. Regarding the study as a whole: Different lesions suggested infiltration by different T cell clones.

The CDR3 contains 15 residues. The germline gives CDR1 SGHDN, CDR2 FVKESK. Germline trimming cut 2 bases from V and 5 bases from J; bases unmatched to any gene: 4. Patients had to be free of confetti depigmentation, indicating active vitiligo. Sample: blood. V gene TRBV14 combines with J gene TRBJ2-1; 9 bases line up with TRBD2. This TCR came from a male donor with vitiligo. The DNA for the CDR3 is TGTGCCAGCAGCCAATGGACTAGCGACAACAATGAGCAGTTCTTC. Amino acid sequence: CASSQWTSDNNEQFF.